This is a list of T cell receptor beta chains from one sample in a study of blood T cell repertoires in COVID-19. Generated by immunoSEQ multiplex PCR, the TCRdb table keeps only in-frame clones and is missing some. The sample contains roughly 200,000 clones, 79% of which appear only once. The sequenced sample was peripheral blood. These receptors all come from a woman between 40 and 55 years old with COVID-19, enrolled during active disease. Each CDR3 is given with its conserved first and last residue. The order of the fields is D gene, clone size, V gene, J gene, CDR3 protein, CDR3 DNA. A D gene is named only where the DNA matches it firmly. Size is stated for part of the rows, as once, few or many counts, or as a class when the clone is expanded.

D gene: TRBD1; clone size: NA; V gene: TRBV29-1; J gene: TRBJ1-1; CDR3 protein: CSGDRGDTEAFF; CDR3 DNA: TGCAGCGGCGACAGGGGCGACACTGAAGCTTTCTTT
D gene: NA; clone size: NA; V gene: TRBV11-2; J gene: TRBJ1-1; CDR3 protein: CASSLGRGRTGEAFF; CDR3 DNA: TGTGCCAGCAGCTTAGGGCGGGGGAGGACGGGTGAAGCTTTCTTT
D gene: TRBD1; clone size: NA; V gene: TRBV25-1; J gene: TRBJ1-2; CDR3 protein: CASSEGTVNYGYTF; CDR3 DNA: TGTGCCAGCAGTGAAGGGACAGTTAACTATGGCTACACCTTC
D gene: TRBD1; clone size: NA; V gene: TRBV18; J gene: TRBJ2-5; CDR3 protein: CASSDRQGAGETQYF; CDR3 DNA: TGTGCCAGCTCAGATCGTCAGGGGGCCGGGGAGACCCAGTACTTC
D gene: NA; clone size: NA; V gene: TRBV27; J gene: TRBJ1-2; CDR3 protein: CASSLSYSSYYGYTF; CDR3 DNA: TGTGCCAGCAGTTTATCGTACAGTTCATACTATGGCTACACCTTC
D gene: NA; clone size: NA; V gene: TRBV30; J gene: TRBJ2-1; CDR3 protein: CAWSLSNEQFF; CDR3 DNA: TGTGCCTGGAGTTTGAGCAATGAGCAGTTCTTC
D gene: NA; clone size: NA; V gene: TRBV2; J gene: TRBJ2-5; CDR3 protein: CAGGGAGETQYF; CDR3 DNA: TGTGCCGGAGGCGGGGCAGGGGAGACCCAGTACTTC
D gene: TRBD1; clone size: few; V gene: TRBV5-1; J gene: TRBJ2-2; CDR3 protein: CASSPTGVAGELFF; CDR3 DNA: TGCGCCAGCAGCCCGACAGGGGTGGCCGGGGAGCTGTTTTTT
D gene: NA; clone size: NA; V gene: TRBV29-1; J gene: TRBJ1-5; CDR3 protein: CSVVTQASNQPQHF; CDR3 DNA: TGCAGCGTTGTAACTCAGGCCAGCAATCAGCCCCAGCATTTT
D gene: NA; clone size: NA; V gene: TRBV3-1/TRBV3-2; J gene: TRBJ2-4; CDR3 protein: CASSPYRVTPQYF; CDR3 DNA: TGTGCCAGCAGCCCATACAGGGTAACGCCGCAGTACTTC
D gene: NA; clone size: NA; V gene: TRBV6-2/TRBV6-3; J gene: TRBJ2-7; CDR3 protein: CASSLFDRSSYEQYF; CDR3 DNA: TGTGCCAGCAGCCTCTTTGACAGGAGCTCCTACGAGCAGTACTTC
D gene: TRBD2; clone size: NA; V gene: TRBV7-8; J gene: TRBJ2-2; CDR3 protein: CASVAGRIAGELFF; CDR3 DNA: TGTGCCAGCGTAGCGGGGAGGATTGCAGGGGAGCTGTTTTTT
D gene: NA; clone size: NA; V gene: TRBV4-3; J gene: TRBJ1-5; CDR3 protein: CASSQGAGSNQPQHF; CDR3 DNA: TGCGCCAGCAGCCAAGGAGCAGGGTCCAATCAGCCCCAGCATTTT
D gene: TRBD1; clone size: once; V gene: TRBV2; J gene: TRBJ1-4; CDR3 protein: CASREGTGEKLFF; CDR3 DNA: TGTGCCAGCAGGGAAGGGACAGGAGAAAAACTGTTTTTT
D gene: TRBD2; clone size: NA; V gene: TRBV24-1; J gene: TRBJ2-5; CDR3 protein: CATSDSRTSGYQETQYF; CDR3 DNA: TGTGCCACCAGTGACAGCAGGACTAGCGGGTACCAAGAGACCCAGTACTTC
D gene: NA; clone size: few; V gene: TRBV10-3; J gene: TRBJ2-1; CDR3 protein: CAISQGNEQFF; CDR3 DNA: TGTGCCATCAGTCAGGGGAATGAGCAGTTCTTC
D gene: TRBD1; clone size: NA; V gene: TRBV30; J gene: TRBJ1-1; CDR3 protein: CAWSVRDRDTEAFF; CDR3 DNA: TGTGCCTGGAGTGTACGGGACAGGGACACTGAAGCTTTCTTT
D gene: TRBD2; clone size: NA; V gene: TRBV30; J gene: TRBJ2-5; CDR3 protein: CAWSRLADQAETQYF; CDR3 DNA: TGTGCCTGGAGTCGACTAGCGGATCAGGCGGAGACCCAGTACTTC
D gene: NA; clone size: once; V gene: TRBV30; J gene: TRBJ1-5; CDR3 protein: CAWSLTPPNQPQHF; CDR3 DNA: TGTGCCTGGAGTCTCACACCTCCCAATCAGCCCCAGCATTTT
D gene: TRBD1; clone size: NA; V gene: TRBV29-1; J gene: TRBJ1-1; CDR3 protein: CSIDRGGTNTEAFF; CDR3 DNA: TGCAGCATAGACAGGGGGGGGACGAACACTGAAGCTTTCTTT
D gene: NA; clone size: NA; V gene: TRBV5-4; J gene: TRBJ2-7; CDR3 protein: CASSSTGSSYEQYF; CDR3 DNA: TGTGCCAGCAGCTCAACAGGGAGCTCCTACGAGCAGTACTTC
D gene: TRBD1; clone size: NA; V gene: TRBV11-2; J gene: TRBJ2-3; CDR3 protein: CASSLADRIPLSSTDTQYF; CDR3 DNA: TGTGCCAGCAGCTTAGCGGACAGGATTCCTCTATCTAGCACAGATACGCAGTATTTT
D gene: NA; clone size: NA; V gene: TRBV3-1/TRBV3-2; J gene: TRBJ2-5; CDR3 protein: CASRHRGYQETQYF; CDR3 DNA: TGTGCCAGCCGGCACCGAGGGTACCAAGAGACCCAGTACTTC
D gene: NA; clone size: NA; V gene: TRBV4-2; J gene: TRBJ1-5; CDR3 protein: CASSQAQQGLPQPQHF; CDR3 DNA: TGTGCCAGCAGCCAGGCCCAGCAGGGCCTACCACAGCCCCAGCATTTT
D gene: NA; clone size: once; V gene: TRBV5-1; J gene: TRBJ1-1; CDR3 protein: CASSPREGPTEAFF; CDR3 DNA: TGCGCCAGCAGCCCCCGGGAAGGGCCTACTGAAGCTTTCTTT
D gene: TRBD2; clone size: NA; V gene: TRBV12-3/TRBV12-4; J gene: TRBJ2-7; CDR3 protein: CASRTSGGREQYF; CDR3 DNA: TGTGCCAGCAGAACTAGCGGAGGTAGGGAGCAGTACTTC
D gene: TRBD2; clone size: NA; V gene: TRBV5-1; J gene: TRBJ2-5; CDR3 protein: CASSLVASGGVSETQYF; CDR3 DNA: TGCGCCAGCAGCTTGGTAGCTAGCGGGGGGGTCAGCGAGACCCAGTACTTC
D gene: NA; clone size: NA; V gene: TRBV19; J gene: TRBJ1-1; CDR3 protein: CASSPWESRMNTEAFF; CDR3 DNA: TGTGCCAGTAGCCCGTGGGAGAGTCGGATGAACACTGAAGCTTTCTTT
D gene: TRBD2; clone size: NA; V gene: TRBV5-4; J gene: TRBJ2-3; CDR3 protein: CASSFPGGPDTQYF; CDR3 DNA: TGTGCCAGCAGCTTCCCGGGGGGGCCAGATACGCAGTATTTT
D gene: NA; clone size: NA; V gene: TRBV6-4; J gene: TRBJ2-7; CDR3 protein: CASSDRGACSYEQYF; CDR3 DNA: TGTGCCAGCAGTGACCGCGGGGCCTGCTCCTACGAGCAGTACTTC
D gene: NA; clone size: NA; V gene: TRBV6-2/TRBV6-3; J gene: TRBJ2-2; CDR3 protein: CASSSQGRYTGELFF; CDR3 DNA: TGTGCCAGCAGTTCACAGGGGAGGTACACCGGGGAGCTGTTTTTT
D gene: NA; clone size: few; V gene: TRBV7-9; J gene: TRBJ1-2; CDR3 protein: CASSRSGPEAYGYTF; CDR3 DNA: TGTGCCAGCAGTCGTTCTGGGCCGGAGGCCTATGGCTACACCTTC
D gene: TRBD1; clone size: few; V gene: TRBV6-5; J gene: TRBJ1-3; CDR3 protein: CATERQGKAGNTIYF; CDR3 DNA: TGTGCCACCGAAAGACAGGGAAAGGCTGGAAACACCATATATTTT
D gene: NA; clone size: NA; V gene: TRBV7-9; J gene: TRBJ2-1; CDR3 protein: CASSLVPGDGEQFF; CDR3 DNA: TGTGCCAGCAGCTTAGTGCCGGGGGACGGTGAGCAGTTCTTC
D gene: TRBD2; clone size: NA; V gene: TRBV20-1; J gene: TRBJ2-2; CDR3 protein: CSASRGLRAGELFF; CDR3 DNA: TGCAGTGCTAGTAGGGGACTACGGGCCGGGGAGCTGTTTTTT
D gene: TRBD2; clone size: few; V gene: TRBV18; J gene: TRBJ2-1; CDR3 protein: CASSPTSGGSGVYNEQFF; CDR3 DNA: TGTGCCAGCTCGCCGACTAGCGGGGGATCTGGGGTCTACAATGAGCAGTTCTTC